Presented here are 9 T cell receptor beta chains from one specimen sequenced in a study of T cell responses to AZD1222 COVID-19 vaccine. Sequenced by immunoSEQ multiplex PCR; TCRdb stores in-frame clones only, minus some. The data show fewer than 150,000 clones, approximately 88% seen once. This material consisted of peripheral blood, taken 28 days after the second AZD1222 dose. These receptors were collected from an adult who received the AZD1222 COVID-19 vaccine.

J is TRBJ2-3 and V is TRBV5-1; 9 nucleotides align to TRBD2. With 3 bases clipped from V and 0 bases from J, the junction kept 2 bases outside the gene matches. The length of the CDR3 is 15 residues. Germline lookup yields CDR1 SGHRS and CDR2 YFSETQ. The CDR3, as DNA: TGCGCCAGCAGCTCTGGACTAGCGAGCACAGATACGCAGTATTTT. This translates into CASSSGLASTDTQYF. Full variable domain (missing parts from reference TRBV5-1 and TRBJ2-3): KAGVTQTPRYLIKTRGQQVTLSCSPISGHRSVSWYQQTPGQGLQFLFEYFSETQRNKGNFPGRFSGRQFSNSRSEMNVSTLELGDSALYLCASSSGLASTDTQYFGPGTRLTVL.

The sample holds one count of this clone. V gene TRBV18 combines with J gene TRBJ1-2; 9 positions agree with TRBD1. V dropped 3 bases and J dropped 4; count of bases not matched to a gene: 6. CDR3 size: 15 residues. CDR1 is KGHSH and CDR2 is LQKENI in the germline V gene. The CDR3 is CASSPEDRGGYGYTF. The DNA of the CDR3 is TGTGCCAGCTCACCCGAGGACAGGGGTGGCTATGGCTACACCTTC.

The gene calls are TRBV4-1 and TRBJ1-3; TRBD1 might be the D (6 bases). The CDR3 consists of 17 residues. The ends were cut back, 6 bases at V and 0 bases at J, with 18 bases in the middle. Germline CDR1 is MGHRA and CDR2 is YSYEKL. DNA of the CDR3: TGCGCCAGCAGTCACGGGCCAGGGGTGTCCTCTGGAAACACCATATATTTT. Translated, it gives CASSHGPGVSSGNTIYF.

The chain uses TRBV3-1 (or the pseudogene TRBV3-2) and TRBJ2-3, with 9 bases fitting TRBD2. The CDR3 is made up of 16 amino acids. Trimming removed 4 bases from V and 5 bases from J; junction bases left unmatched: 10. Germline V CDR1 and CDR2: LGHDT, YNNKEL (reference sequence). The CDR3 is CASSPYPSGERDTQYF. The CDR3 bases are TGTGCCAGCAGCCCCTACCCTAGCGGGGAGAGAGATACGCAGTATTTT.

This clone was seen just once. The rearrangement links TRBV5-1 to TRBJ1-1, with D perhaps matching TRBD1 (6 bases). The V end was cut by 2 bases, the J end by 4 bases, with 15 bases between. The CDR3 covers 15 residues. The germline CDR1 and CDR2 sequences are SGHRS and YFSETQ. DNA for the CDR3: TGCGCCAGCAGCTTCCAGGGGAGTGTCGGCACTGAAGCTTTCTTT. It is translated as CASSFQGSVGTEAFF.

The chain joins TRBV7-2 to TRBJ2-1; 16 positions agree with TRBD2. CDR1 is SGHTA and CDR2 is FQGNSA in the germline V gene. The CDR3 spans 16 residues. V trimming: 4 bases; J trimming: 5 bases; junction bases outside the gene matches: 2. The CDR3 bases are TGTGCCAGCAGCTCGGGACTAGCGGGGGGGCACAATGAGCAGTTCTTC. It encodes CASSSGLAGGHNEQFF.

This chain uses TRBV4-2 with TRBJ1-3; unclear D gene. There are 16 residues in the CDR3. The germline V and J ends were trimmed by 1 base and 0 bases, with 10 bases remaining between them. Germline lookup yields CDR1 LGHNA and CDR2 YNFKEQ. The CDR3 region is CASSQATRSSGNTIYF. The CDR3 DNA is TGTGCCAGCAGCCAAGCCACCCGCAGCTCTGGAAACACCATATATTTT.

The genes are TRBV24-1 and TRBJ2-2; 7 bases align to TRBD1. CDR1 KGHDR and CDR2 SFDVKD come from the germline V gene. This CDR3 region has 15 residues. The ends lost 7 bases at V and 2 bases at J; junction bases unmatched: 6. The CDR3 nucleotides read TGTGCCACCAGCCGCCGGGACAGCAACACCGGGGAGCTGTTTTTT. It is translated as CATSRRDSNTGELFF.

The CDR3 bases are TGTGCCAGCTCACCAGTCGCCACAGTGAACACTGAAGCTTTCTTT. Translating it yields CASSPVATVNTEAFF. This chain links TRBV18 with TRBJ1-1; D remains ambiguous. This CDR3 is 15 amino acids long. With 2 bases removed from V and 0 bases from J, the gap between germline ends came to 10 bases. Germline V CDR1 and CDR2: KGHSH, LQKENI.